The rows below give T cell receptor beta chains drawn from one sample of a study of cytomegalovirus exposure and HLA in healthy donors. TCRdb's table, derived via immunoSEQ multiplex PCR, lists solely in-frame clones and lacks some. The sample holds 80,000 to 100,000 clones, more than 65% seen once. The sequenced sample consisted of PBMCs. Receptors were obtained from a young woman in good health and CMV-seropositive. The CDR3 runs from the conserved cysteine through the conserved F or W. D genes are given only for firm matches. The size entry is marked missing in some rows and otherwise reads once, few, many or a size class.

CDR3aa | CDR3nt | j_gene | d_gene | abundance | v_gene
CASGRQNTGELFF | TGTGCCAGCGGGAGACAGAACACCGGGGAGCTGTTTTTT | TRBJ2-2 | . | few | TRBV9
CASSVGTEGGEQFF | TGTGCCAGCAGCGTAGGGACAGAAGGGGGTGAGCAGTTCTTC | TRBJ2-1 | . | . | TRBV9
CASSPQGGEQYF | TGTGCCAGCAGTCCACAGGGGGGCGAGCAGTACTTC | TRBJ2-7 | TRBD1 | few | TRBV27
CASSTTGTSGREDGELFF | TGTGCCAGCAGCACGACCGGGACTAGCGGGAGGGAGGACGGGGAGCTGTTTTTT | TRBJ2-2 | TRBD2 | . | TRBV7-8
CASSLQQGRTPLHF | TGTGCCAGCAGCTTGCAACAGGGGCGGACACCCCTCCACTTT | TRBJ1-6 | TRBD1 | . | TRBV7-6
CASSSPRRGARNEQFF | TGTGCCAGCAGTTCTCCCCGACGGGGGGCCCGGAATGAGCAGTTCTTC | TRBJ2-1 | . | . | TRBV5-6
CASRTVGYTF | TGTGCCAGCAGGACAGTAGGCTACACCTTC | TRBJ1-2 | . | . | TRBV6-5
CASSFDSAKNIQYF | TGCGCCAGCAGTTTCGACAGCGCCAAAAACATTCAGTACTTC | TRBJ2-4 | . | . | TRBV5-1
CAIRDRGSGDTQYF | TGTGCCATCAGGGACAGGGGCTCAGGGGATACGCAGTATTTT | TRBJ2-3 | TRBD1 | . | TRBV10-3
CASSQDSSYNEQFF | TGTGCCAGCAGCCAGGACAGCTCCTACAATGAGCAGTTCTTC | TRBJ2-1 | . | . | TRBV13
CASSASRVTTNEKLFF | TGTGCCAGCAGCGCCAGCCGGGTCACAACTAATGAAAAACTGTTTTTT | TRBJ1-4 | . | . | TRBV9
CASSIARDTRNYGYTF | TGCGCCAGCAGCATAGCCCGGGACACTCGTAACTATGGCTACACCTTC | TRBJ1-2 | . | . | TRBV5-1
CASSSRATEDYGYTF | TGTGCCAGCAGCTCAAGGGCCACGGAGGATTATGGCTACACCTTC | TRBJ1-2 | . | . | TRBV7-2
CASSPGRTYEQYF | TGTGCCAGCAGCCCTGGGAGAACCTACGAGCAGTACTTC | TRBJ2-7 | . | . | TRBV7-2
CASSRGQGLAADTQYF | TGTGCCAGCAGCCGTGGTCAGGGACTAGCTGCAGATACGCAGTATTTT | TRBJ2-3 | TRBD2 | . | TRBV28
CASSQRGGTSSYNEQFF | TGTGCCAGCAGTCAACGAGGGGGGACTAGCTCCTACAATGAGCAGTTCTTC | TRBJ2-1 | TRBD2 | . | TRBV4-2
CASSPRTSSATSRQFF | TGTGCCAGCAGCCCCCGGACCTCCTCGGCAACTAGCAGGCAGTTCTTC | TRBJ2-1 | . | . | TRBV14
CASSLDGRGEKLFF | TGTGCCAGCAGCTTAGACGGACGGGGTGAAAAACTGTTTTTT | TRBJ1-4 | . | . | TRBV7-2
CASSLGQGANTEAFF | TGTGCCAGCAGTTTAGGACAGGGGGCGAACACTGAAGCTTTCTTT | TRBJ1-1 | TRBD1 | . | TRBV6-5
CASSRTGLALYEQYF | TGTGCCAGCAGCCGAACGGGACTAGCATTGTACGAGCAGTACTTC | TRBJ2-7 | TRBD2 | . | TRBV14
CASTGTGRETQYF | TGTGCCAGCACTGGGACAGGGAGAGAGACCCAGTACTTC | TRBJ2-5 | TRBD1 | once | TRBV6-1
CASSTRGGSSYEQYF | TGTGCCAGCAGTACCCGGGGGGGCAGCTCCTACGAGCAGTACTTC | TRBJ2-7 | TRBD2 | . | TRBV6-6
CASSAGQGAWGEKLFF | TGTGCCAGCAGCGCTGGACAGGGGGCTTGGGGTGAAAAACTGTTTTTT | TRBJ1-4 | TRBD1 | . | TRBV7-2
CASSGTSGSVNEQFF | TGTGCCAGCAGTGGGACTAGCGGGAGTGTCAATGAGCAGTTCTTC | TRBJ2-1 | TRBD2 | many | TRBV6-4
CATSRRVTGVEQYF | TGTGCCACCAGCAGAAGAGTTACAGGGGTCGAGCAGTACTTC | TRBJ2-7 | TRBD1 | . | TRBV15
CASSPGGQLNEKLFF | TGTGCCAGCAGCCCCGGGGGACAGCTTAATGAAAAACTGTTTTTT | TRBJ1-4 | TRBD1 | few | TRBV2
CASSWPSGRAGELFF | TGTGCCAGCAGTTGGCCAAGCGGGAGAGCCGGGGAGCTGTTTTTT | TRBJ2-2 | TRBD2 | . | TRBV28